This T cell receptor beta chain was sequenced for a study of CD8 T cells in Susac syndrome. Whole-study results and caveats: As the study acknowledged, the number of individuals in its TCR sequencing and HLA analysis was relatively small. Clonal expansion was not seen in any Susac syndrome CD4+ T cell repertoire.

The length of the CDR3 is 13 residues. Trimming cost V 1 base and J 6 bases, with 10 bases left between them. Germline CDR1 reads KGHSH; CDR2 reads LQKENI. With random hexamers, reverse transcription was performed on about 0.5 to 1 ug of RNA. Amplification of TCR beta CDR3 spanned 54 Vbeta and 13 Jbeta via immunoSEQ multiplex PCR. Each CDR3 protein is one row after TCRdb ran MiXCR on the immunoSEQ multiplex PCR reads. The sample carries around 170,000 distinct CDR3 sequences, approximately 94% recorded once. To note about this clonotype: Its antigen is as yet unknown.

The sequence came from a human donor with Susac syndrome. The V call is TRBV18, the J call TRBJ2-7; D is undetermined. Sequenced input: CD4+ T cells from PBMCs. The chain's CDR3 is CASSPRELGEQYF. In DNA, the CDR3 is TGTGCCAGCTCACCACGGGAACTGGGCGAGCAGTACTTC. Using reference TRBV18 and TRBJ2-7 for the parts outside the CDR3, the full variable domain is NAGVMQNPRHLVRRRGQEARLRCSPMKGHSHVYWYRQLPEEGLKFMVYLQKENIIDESGMPKERFSAEFPKEGPSILRIQQVVRGDSAAYFCASSPRELGEQYFGPGTRLTVT.